The clone carrying this TCR beta chain was seen once. Germline V gives CDR1 LGHNA, CDR2 YSLEER. The CDR3 length is 16 residues. V lost 0 bases to trimming and J lost 4 bases, with 16 bases between them. The sample comes from a study of Ad26.COV2.S vaccination and SARS-CoV-2 variants. Specified treatment: some 19 received Ad26.COV2.S at low or high dose, single or two shots; a few received placebo; per-sample allocation not given. Specimen acquisition occurred on day 63 following the initial vaccine or placebo injection. Generated by immunoSEQ multiplex PCR, the TCRdb table keeps only in-frame clones and is missing some. The repertoire holds hundreds of thousands of clones, with about 88% as singletons.

This sample comprised peripheral blood, obtained in a trial of Ad26.COV2.S vaccine versus placebo. This chain connects TRBV4-3 to TRBJ2-7; D is perhaps TRBD1 (5 bases). The TCR was taken from a person aged 18 to 59 who received the Ad26.COV2.S COVID-19 vaccine or a placebo. The chain's CDR3 is CASSQEWVSRTYEQYF. For the CDR3, the DNA is TGCGCCAGCAGCCAAGAATGGGTCTCCCGGACATACGAGCAGTACTTC.